This is a list of T cell receptor beta chains from one sample in a study of T cell changes during pregnancy in multiple sclerosis. Sequencing used immunoSEQ multiplex PCR; TCRdb keeps in-frame clones, though not all of them. In the table there are just over 35,000 clones, just over 90% of which are singletons. The sample in question was CD4+ T cells from peripheral blood mononuclear cells, obtained in the first trimester of pregnancy. Receptors originate from a female donor with multiple sclerosis, enrolled in a pregnancy study. CDR3s include the opening cysteine and the closing phenylalanine or tryptophan. The order of the fields is D gene, V gene, clone size, J gene, CDR3 DNA, CDR3 protein. A D gene is named only where the DNA matches it firmly. Size values are once, few and many counts, or a class for expanded clones, and some rows have none.

TRBD1,TRBV27,NA,TRBJ2-7,TGTGCCAGTTCCCGAGACAGGGCGTACGAGCAGTACTTC,CASSRDRAYEQYF
TRBD1,TRBV9,NA,TRBJ2-7,TGTGCCAGCAGCGTGCGAGGGACAGGGGGGGGCGAGCAGTACTTC,CASSVRGTGGGEQYF
TRBD2,TRBV5-1,few,TRBJ2-5,TGCGCCAGCAGCACGGGACTAGCCGTGGGGTACCAAGAGACCCAGTACTTC,CASSTGLAVGYQETQYF
NA,TRBV6-5,NA,TRBJ2-7,TGTGCCAGCAGTTACGGATTCCGGGATTTGAGCGAGCAGTACTTC,CASSYGFRDLSEQYF
TRBD1,TRBV2,NA,TRBJ1-5,TGTGCCAGCCAACAGGGGTTGAATCAGCCCCAGCATTTT,CASQQGLNQPQHF
NA,TRBV6-5,NA,TRBJ1-1,TGTGCCAGCAGAAAGGGGGTAACGACCACTGAAGCTTTCTTT,CASRKGVTTTEAFF
TRBD1,TRBV2,NA,TRBJ2-5,TGTGCCAGCAGGGCCGACAGGGTTCGAGATTTCAGAGAGACCCAGTACTTC,CASRADRVRDFRETQYF
NA,TRBV9,NA,TRBJ2-2,TGTGCCAGCAGCGTATCTCCTAGCTTGAACACCGGGGAGCTGTTTTTT,CASSVSPSLNTGELFF
TRBD1,TRBV9,NA,TRBJ1-2,TGTGCCAGCAGCCTTCAGGGGGCGGGTGGCTACACCTTC,CASSLQGAGGYTF
TRBD1,TRBV18,NA,TRBJ1-1,TGTGCCAGCTCATCCGACAGGGGGCTAACTGAAGCTTTCTTT,CASSSDRGLTEAFF
TRBD2,TRBV23-1,NA,TRBJ2-1,TGCGCCAGCAGTCAATTCCGGACTAGCACCTCTTTCAATGAGCAGTTCTTC,CASSQFRTSTSFNEQFF
TRBD1,TRBV6-1,NA,TRBJ1-1,TGTGCCAGCAGTCGACAGGGGGGAGACACTGAAGCTTTCTTT,CASSRQGGDTEAFF
NA,TRBV6-5,few,TRBJ1-6,TGTGCCAGCCAGACTCGTTCGCGTAATTCACCCCTCCACTTT,CASQTRSRNSPLHF
NA,TRBV19,NA,TRBJ1-1,TGTGCCAGTAGTATTGACAGGTTTAACACTGAAGCTTTCTTT,CASSIDRFNTEAFF
NA,TRBV28,once,TRBJ1-4,TGTGCCAGCGACCCAGGGGCAACTAATGAAAAACTGTTTTTT,CASDPGATNEKLFF
NA,TRBV7-9,NA,TRBJ2-7,TGTGCCAGCAGCTTAGGGGCAGGGTCCACCTACGAGCAGTACTTC,CASSLGAGSTYEQYF
NA,TRBV6-1,NA,TRBJ1-1,TGTGCCAGCAGAGCATACCGAGGCACTGAAGCTTTCTTT,CASRAYRGTEAFF
NA,TRBV2,NA,TRBJ1-1,TGTGCCAGCAGTGAATGGGGGGAGGTCACTGAAGCTTTCTTT,CASSEWGEVTEAFF
NA,TRBV5-4,NA,TRBJ1-4,TGTGCCAGCAGCCTCGATAGGGGCACTAATGAAAAACTGTTTTTT,CASSLDRGTNEKLFF
TRBD1,TRBV27,NA,TRBJ1-1,TGTGCCAGCAGTTTATGGGCCGGGACAGGGTTTACTGAAGCTTTCTTT,CASSLWAGTGFTEAFF